This passage covers 8 T cell receptor beta chains from one sample sequenced in a study of cytomegalovirus exposure and HLA in healthy donors. PCR employed 60 Vbeta and 13 Jbeta primers. The method was immunoSEQ multiplex PCR; TCRdb's version includes in-frame clones alone and lacks a portion of them. The table has some 140,000 clones, more than 60% seen once. Sequenced input: PBMCs. These receptors all come from a woman under 30 in good health and CMV-seronegative.

The count of this clone is one. The chain joins TRBV6-1 to TRBJ1-5; 10 bases map to TRBD1. This CDR3 region has 14 residues. CDR1 is MNHNS and CDR2 is SASEGT in the germline V gene. V shed 3 bases and J 8 bases; nucleotides not matched to a gene: 4. CDR3: CASSETGGYEPQHF. The CDR3, as DNA: TGTGCCAGCAGTGAGACAGGGGGCTATGAGCCCCAGCATTTT.

This chain connects TRBV2 to TRBJ2-1, with 12 bases matching TRBD2. Germline lookup yields CDR1 SNHLY and CDR2 FYNNEI. The CDR3 sequence is 15 residues long. V shed 8 bases, J shed 7 bases, and the junction held 9 bases outside the gene matches. Written as DNA, the CDR3 is TGTGCCAGCTCTTTGACTAGCGGGAGCGCTAATGAGCAGTTCTTC. Amino acids: CASSLTSGSANEQFF.

The chain combines TRBV2 with TRBJ2-3, with a weak D call TRBD1 (6 bases). V dropped 5 bases and J dropped 2 bases, with 14 bases sitting between them. The germline CDR1 and CDR2 sequences are SNHLY and FYNNEI. The CDR3 length is 15 residues. CDR3 coding DNA: TGTGCCAGCAGTAGTAGACAGGCTCTCACAGATACGCAGTATTTT. Protein sequence: CASSSRQALTDTQYF.

The gene calls are TRBV18 and TRBJ2-3; perhaps TRBD1 as D (6 bases). CDR1 is KGHSH, CDR2 LQKENI, per germline. The ends were cut back, 6 bases at V and 0 bases at J, with 10 bases in the middle. This CDR3 has 14 amino acids. CDR3 coding DNA: TGTGCCAGCTCCCGGACAGCCAGCACAGATACGCAGTATTTT. This codes for CASSRTASTDTQYF.

The J gene is TRBJ2-3, the V gene TRBV7-9; D may be TRBD2 (6 bases). CDR1 and CDR2 from the germline V gene are SEHNR and FQNEAQ (reference sequence). V was cut by 0 bases and J by 5 bases, with 12 bases left in between. CDR3 length: 15 residues. The CDR3 loop reads CASSLADTGVDTQYF. In DNA form, the CDR3 reads TGTGCCAGCAGCTTAGCGGACACGGGAGTAGATACGCAGTATTTT. Full variable domain (rest looked up from reference TRBV7-9 and TRBJ2-3): DTGVSQNPRHKITKRGQNVTFRCDPISEHNRLYWYRQTLGQGPEFLTYFQNEAQLEKSRLLSDRFSAERPKGSFSTLEIQRTEQGDSAMYLCASSLADTGVDTQYFGPGTRLTVL.

The chain joins TRBV30 to TRBJ2-7; D call uncertain. The germline V gene encodes CDR1 GTSNPN and CDR2 SVGIG (reference sequence). The CDR3 contains 12 residues. Trimming shortened V by 2 bases and J by 5 bases, and 10 bases separated the two germline ends. The CDR3 loop is CAWSPLVHEQYF. In DNA form, the CDR3 reads TGTGCCTGGAGTCCACTGGTTCACGAGCAGTACTTC.

This chain links TRBV4-1 with TRBJ2-2, with TRBD2 matching 8 bases. Germline values: CDR1 MGHRA, CDR2 YSYEKL. J was trimmed by 1 base and V by 1 base; bases with no gene match: 2. CDR3 length equals 16 residues. The DNA for the CDR3 is TGCGCCAGCAGCCAAGCCCTAGCGGGGAACACCGGGGAGCTGTTTTTT. It specifies CASSQALAGNTGELFF.

The gene calls are TRBV4-1 and TRBJ1-1; 8 nucleotides agree with TRBD1. Germline assignment: CDR1 MGHRA and CDR2 YSYEKL. Trimming at V came to 0 bases and at J to 0 bases, leaving 9 bases not matched to a gene. This CDR3 comprises 18 residues. CDR3 loop: CASSQDRTGTTLNTEAFF. DNA for the CDR3: TGCGCCAGCAGCCAAGATCGGACAGGGACCACTTTGAACACTGAAGCTTTCTTT.